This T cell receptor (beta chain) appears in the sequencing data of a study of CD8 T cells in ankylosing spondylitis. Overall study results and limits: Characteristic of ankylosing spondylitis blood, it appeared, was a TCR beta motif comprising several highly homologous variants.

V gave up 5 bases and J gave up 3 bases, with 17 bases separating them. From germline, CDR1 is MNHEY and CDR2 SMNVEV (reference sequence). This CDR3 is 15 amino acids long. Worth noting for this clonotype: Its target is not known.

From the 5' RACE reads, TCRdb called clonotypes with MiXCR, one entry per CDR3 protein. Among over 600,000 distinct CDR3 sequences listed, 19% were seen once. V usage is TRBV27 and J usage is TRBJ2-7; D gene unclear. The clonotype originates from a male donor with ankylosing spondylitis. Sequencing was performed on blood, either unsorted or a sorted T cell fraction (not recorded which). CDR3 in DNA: TGTGCCAGCAGTACCTTGGACCTCCTTGGCTACGAGCAGTACTTC. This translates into CASSTLDLLGYEQYF.